These T cell receptor beta chains were read from a single sample in a study of the immune and genomic landscape of osteosarcoma. Using immunoSEQ multiplex PCR, the repertoire was profiled, and TCRdb retains in-frame clones only, with some absent. The sample consists of some 2,500 clones, under 75% of them appearing once. The sequencing sample was made of osteosarcoma tumor tissue from the lung. All receptors come from a human donor with osteosarcoma. The CDR3 runs from the conserved cysteine through the conserved F or W. The order of the fields is D gene, CDR3 length, clone size, V gene, J gene, CDR3 protein, CDR3 DNA. The D gene is left open where the match is weak. Clone size is not always given. Where it is, it says once, few, many or a class for expanded clones.

D: TRBD2; length: 15; size: -; V: TRBV10-3; J: TRBJ2-7; CDR3: CAISGRGGSSYEQYF; DNA: TGTGCCATCAGTGGACGGGGGGGGAGCTCCTACGAGCAGTACTTC
D: TRBD1; length: 18; size: -; V: TRBV25-1; J: TRBJ2-3; CDR3: CASNLTGTGNQSADTQYF; DNA: TGTGCCAGCAACTTGACCGGGACAGGGAATCAATCTGCAGATACGCAGTATTTT
D: TRBD1; length: 15; size: once; V: TRBV11-2; J: TRBJ1-6; CDR3: CASRGQGFHNSPLHF; DNA: TGTGCCAGCAGGGGACAGGGTTTCCATAATTCACCCCTCCACTTT
D: -; length: 13; size: -; V: TRBV28; J: TRBJ1-1; CDR3: CASSDRPNTEAFF; DNA: TGTGCCAGCAGCGACAGGCCCAACACTGAAGCTTTCTTT
D: TRBD1; length: 16; size: -; V: TRBV9; J: TRBJ1-3; CDR3: CASSAQGAVSGNTIYF; DNA: TGTGCCAGCAGCGCACAGGGGGCCGTCTCTGGAAACACCATATATTTT
D: TRBD2; length: 14; size: -; V: TRBV7-9; J: TRBJ2-1; CDR3: CASSLGSGGNEQFF; DNA: TGTGCCAGCAGTCTCGGGAGCGGGGGTAATGAGCAGTTCTTC
D: -; length: 15; size: -; V: TRBV6-5; J: TRBJ1-2; CDR3: CASSYSTGGGNGYTF; DNA: TGTGCCAGCAGTTACTCGACCGGGGGCGGAAATGGCTACACCTTC
D: TRBD2; length: 13; size: -; V: TRBV12-5; J: TRBJ2-3; CDR3: CASGLGRADTQYF; DNA: TGTGCTAGTGGCCTTGGGAGGGCAGATACGCAGTATTTT
D: TRBD2; length: 16; size: -; V: TRBV15; J: TRBJ2-1; CDR3: CATSRDRGVGYNEQFF; DNA: TGTGCCACCAGCAGAGACCGGGGGGTGGGCTACAATGAGCAGTTCTTC
D: -; length: 12; size: few; V: TRBV7-9; J: TRBJ2-2; CDR3: CASGGDTGELFF; DNA: TGTGCCAGCGGGGGAGACACCGGGGAGCTGTTTTTT
D: -; length: 12; size: once; V: TRBV7-2; J: TRBJ1-1; CDR3: CASSLENTEAFF; DNA: TGTGCCAGCAGCCTCGAGAACACTGAAGCTTTCTTT
D: TRBD2; length: 15; size: -; V: TRBV19; J: TRBJ2-1; CDR3: CASRQLAGGLNEQFF; DNA: TGTGCCAGTAGACAACTAGCGGGGGGGCTCAATGAGCAGTTCTTC
D: TRBD1; length: 15; size: -; V: TRBV5-6; J: TRBJ2-2; CDR3: CASSRQGRNTGELFF; DNA: TGTGCCAGCAGCCGACAGGGGAGGAACACCGGGGAGCTGTTTTTT
D: -; length: 13; size: -; V: TRBV29-1; J: TRBJ2-2; CDR3: CSVAQGAHRGAVF; DNA: -
D: -; length: 12; size: -; V: TRBV19; J: TRBJ1-2; CDR3: CASRANHYGYTF; DNA: TGTGCCAGTAGGGCGAACCACTATGGCTACACCTTC
D: -; length: 14; size: -; V: TRBV5-1; J: TRBJ1-2; CDR3: CASSRSTASYGYTF; DNA: TGCGCCAGCAGTCGATCGACAGCTTCCTATGGCTACACCTTC
D: TRBD2; length: 16; size: once; V: TRBV5-1; J: TRBJ2-2; CDR3: CASSLEERGRHGELFF; DNA: TGCGCCAGCAGCTTGGAAGAGCGGGGACGACACGGGGAGCTGTTTTTT
D: -; length: 12; size: -; V: TRBV7-4; J: TRBJ1-5; CDR3: CASSPHGQPQHF; DNA: TGTGCCAGCAGCCCCCATGGTCAGCCCCAGCATTTT
D: TRBD1; length: 15; size: -; V: TRBV6-4; J: TRBJ2-1; CDR3: CASSPGQGLYNEQFF; DNA: TGTGCCAGCAGCCCGGGACAGGGCCTTTACAATGAGCAGTTCTTC
D: -; length: 11; size: -; V: TRBV4-1; J: TRBJ2-5; CDR3: CASSLEETQYF; DNA: TGCGCCAGCAGCCTGGAAGAGACCCAGTACTTC
D: -; length: 13; size: -; V: TRBV5-5; J: TRBJ1-1; CDR3: CASTLDLNTEAFF; DNA: TGTGCCAGCACTCTTGACCTGAACACTGAAGCTTTCTTT
D: -; length: 16; size: -; V: TRBV6-5; J: TRBJ2-1; CDR3: CASSFQRGSSYNEQFF; DNA: TGTGCCAGCAGTTTCCAAAGGGGGAGCTCCTACAATGAGCAGTTCTTC
D: -; length: 11; size: -; V: TRBV20-1; J: TRBJ1-1; CDR3: CSARAGSEAFF; DNA: TGCAGTGCTAGAGCAGGGAGTGAAGCTTTCTTT
D: -; length: 16; size: -; V: TRBV11-3; J: TRBJ2-2; CDR3: CASSSRGLANTGELFF; DNA: TGTGCCAGCAGCTCCAGAGGCTTGGCGAACACCGGGGAGCTGTTTTTT
D: TRBD1; length: 15; size: few; V: TRBV2; J: TRBJ2-7; CDR3: CASSSPLGQHYEQYF; DNA: TGTGCCAGCAGTTCCCCGCTGGGACAGCACTACGAGCAGTACTTC
D: -; length: 13; size: few; V: TRBV6-1; J: TRBJ2-2; CDR3: CASSEGESGELFF; DNA: TGTGCCAGCAGTGAAGGGGAGAGCGGGGAGCTGTTTTTT
D: -; length: 14; size: -; V: TRBV7-2; J: TRBJ1-6; CDR3: CASSFLAVGSPLHF; DNA: TGTGCCAGCAGCTTTCTCGCTGTGGGTTCACCCCTCCACTTT
D: -; length: 16; size: few; V: TRBV18; J: TRBJ2-7; CDR3: CASSLTSDRRSYEQYF; DNA: TGTGCCAGCTCACTTACCTCGGACCGGCGCTCCTACGAGCAGTACTTC
D: -; length: 14; size: -; V: TRBV7-3; J: TRBJ2-5; CDR3: CASSFSSESETQYF; DNA: TGTGCCAGCAGCTTCTCTAGTGAGTCGGAGACCCAGTACTTC
D: -; length: 17; size: -; V: TRBV21-1; J: TRBJ2-5; CDR3: CASSPPGLAGAEETQYF; DNA: TGTGCCAGCAGCCCGCCGGGACTAGCGGGGGCGGAGGAGACCCAGTACTTC
D: -; length: 16; size: -; V: TRBV10-3; J: TRBJ1-1; CDR3: CAISESMAGEYTEAFF; DNA: TGTGCCATCAGTGAGTCGATGGCAGGGGAGTACACTGAAGCTTTCTTT
D: -; length: 13; size: few; V: TRBV19; J: TRBJ1-5; CDR3: CASSRTVNQPQHF; DNA: TGTGCCAGTAGCCGCACGGTAAATCAGCCCCAGCATTTT
D: TRBD1; length: 16; size: few; V: TRBV6-4; J: TRBJ2-2; CDR3: CARLRPGTGYTGELFF; DNA: TGTGCCAGACTACGTCCCGGGACAGGGTACACCGGGGAGCTGTTTTTT
D: TRBD2; length: 15; size: -; V: TRBV9; J: TRBJ2-3; CDR3: CASSVGGSSTDTQYF; DNA: TGTGCCAGCAGCGTGGGAGGGAGCTCCACAGATACGCAGTATTTT
D: -; length: 15; size: once; V: TRBV19; J: TRBJ1-5; CDR3: CASSIKVATNQPQHF; DNA: TGTGCCAGTAGTATTAAAGTAGCCACCAATCAGCCCCAGCATTTT
D: -; length: 15; size: large; V: TRBV27; J: TRBJ1-1; CDR3: CASSLSPGPNTEAFF; DNA: TGTGCCAGCAGTTTATCGCCAGGTCCGAACACTGAAGCTTTCTTT
D: TRBD1; length: 14; size: -; V: TRBV18; J: TRBJ2-5; CDR3: CASSVQGAPETQYF; DNA: TGTGCCAGCTCAGTACAGGGGGCGCCGGAGACCCAGTACTTC
D: -; length: 15; size: -; V: TRBV19; J: TRBJ1-5; CDR3: CASSSIQGSNQPQHF; DNA: TGTGCCAGTAGTTCTATCCAGGGGAGCAATCAGCCCCAGCATTTT
D: TRBD1; length: 18; size: -; V: TRBV4-1; J: TRBJ2-3; CDR3: CASSQVVSAGQGADTQYF; DNA: TGCGCCAGCAGCCAAGTCGTAAGCGCTGGACAGGGCGCAGATACGCAGTATTTT
D: TRBD1; length: 15; size: -; V: TRBV2; J: TRBJ1-6; CDR3: CASSATGGDNSPLHF; DNA: TGTGCCAGCAGTGCGACAGGGGGGGATAATTCACCCCTCCACTTT
D: -; length: 14; size: -; V: TRBV6-5; J: TRBJ1-1; CDR3: CASSYGQLNTEAFF; DNA: TGTGCCAGCAGTTACGGCCAGCTGAACACTGAAGCTTTCTTT